Included here is one TCR beta chain sequence, with context. What it recognizes is unknown. Germline V gives CDR1 SGHRS, CDR2 YFSETQ. V trimming: 6 bases; J trimming: 8 bases; junction bases outside the gene matches: 15. CDR3 length: 16 amino acids. The healthy adult donors were HIV-negative and reported no recent acute infections or vaccinations. These data come from a study of shared clonotypes between healthy human individuals. Study-level points and caveats: In a handful of donors, approximately 5% of naive CD4 clonotypes appeared in common.

TCRdb keeps only in-frame clones here, not all; method: immunoSEQ multiplex PCR. The sample contains about 340,000 clones, around 67% of which appear only once. The sequenced sample was memory CD4+ T cells sorted from blood. Subset indicated: CD45RA-negative fraction. This rearrangement joins TRBV5-1 to TRBJ2-1; the match to TRBD1 covers 9 bases. The origin of this receptor is a man aged 30 to 39 in good health. CDR3 in amino acids: CASTRGGTGTFYEQFF. CDR3 coding DNA: TGCGCCAGCACTAGGGGAGGGACAGGGACTTTCTATGAGCAGTTCTTC.